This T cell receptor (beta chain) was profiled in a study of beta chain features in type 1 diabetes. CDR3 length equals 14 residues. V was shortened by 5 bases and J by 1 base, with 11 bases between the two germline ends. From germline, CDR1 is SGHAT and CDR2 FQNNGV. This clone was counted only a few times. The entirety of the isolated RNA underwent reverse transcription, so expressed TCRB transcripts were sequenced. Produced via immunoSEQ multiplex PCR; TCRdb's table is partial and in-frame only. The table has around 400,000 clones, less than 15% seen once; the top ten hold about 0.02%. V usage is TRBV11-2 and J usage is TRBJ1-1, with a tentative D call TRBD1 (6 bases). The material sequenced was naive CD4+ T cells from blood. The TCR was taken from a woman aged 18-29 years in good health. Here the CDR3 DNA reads TGTGCCAGCAGCCCGTGGACAGCGAACACTGAAGCTTTCTTT. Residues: CASSPWTANTEAFF.